One and the same sample provided the 26 T cell receptor beta chains below, sequenced in a study of CXCR3-negative and CXCR3-positive naive CD8 T cells. Overall study findings and caveats: More hydrophobic TRB CDR3s occurred in CXCR3-positive than in CXCR3-negative naive cells.

For these receptors, no antigen is known. Each TRB cDNA library was prepared by 5' RACE (with UMI labels). TCRdb reanalyzed the 5' RACE reads, giving one entry per CDR3 protein sequence and no DNA. The sample has roughly 63,000 distinct CDR3 sequences. Sequencing was performed on naive CXCR3+ CD8+ T cells from blood. Subset denoted: CD45RO-CCR7+CD27+CD95- naive CD8+ T cells expressing CXCR3 (TNR3+). Source of these receptors: a human donor in good health. Some clones in this sample may be carry-over from other donors' samples.

The V and J genes are TRBV7-6 and TRBJ1-2. Per germline, CDR1 SGHVS and CDR2 FNYEAQ. The CDR3 extends over 14 amino acids. The CDR3 is CASSLAGGNYGYTF.

This chain links TRBV6-2 or TRBV6-3 with TRBJ2-1; TCRdb gives TRBD1 as the D gene, but with no DNA this cannot be confirmed. The CDR3 loop spans 15 amino acids. The germline CDR1 and CDR2 sequences are MNHEY and SVGEGT. This CDR3 is CASTPTDPVNNEQFF.

The chain combines TRBV4-2 with TRBJ1-1. Per germline, CDR1 LGHNA and CDR2 YNFKEQ. CDR3 length equals 14 residues. CDR3 protein: CASSPLDTTTEAFF.

The chain carries TRBV29-1 and TRBJ1-5; TCRdb returns TRBD1, unconfirmable since there is no DNA. This CDR3 spans 15 amino acids. The germline CDR1 and CDR2 sequences are SQVTM and ANQGSEA. CDR3 sequence reads: CSVDTGAGGNQPQHF.

V gene TRBV6-2 or TRBV6-3 combines with J gene TRBJ2-7; TCRdb names TRBD1, which stays unverified in the absence of DNA. Germline V lookup: CDR1 MNHEY, CDR2 SVGEGT. The CDR3 sequence is 13 residues long. The CDR3: CASSYDRGYEQYF.

By frequency, this clonotype registers medium-sized. The chain employs TRBV15 and TRBJ2-6. The CDR3 extends over 16 amino acids. Germline CDR1 is LNHNV and CDR2 is YYDKDF (reference sequence). CDR3 in amino acids: CATSLDRRSGANVLTF.

This CDR3 is CSVEDPAASTDTQYF. The chain couples TRBV29-1 to TRBJ2-3. The CDR3 has 15 residues. Germline V CDR1 and CDR2: SQVTM, ANQGSEA.

The chain recombines TRBV28 with TRBJ1-1; absent DNA, TCRdb's TRBD1 call cannot be checked. Germline V gene lookup returns CDR1 MDHEN and CDR2 SYDVKM. The CDR3 contains 13 residues. CDR3 sequence: CASSLGPGTEAFF.

The rearrangement joins TRBV27 to TRBJ2-1; the TRBD1 assignment by TCRdb is unverifiable without DNA. Per germline, CDR1 MNHEY and CDR2 SMNVEV (reference sequence). The length of the CDR3 is 15 residues. The CDR3: CASSFRGSSYNEQFF.

The J gene is TRBJ2-7, the V gene TRBV9; TCRdb's assignment of TRBD2 cannot be checked, as there is no DNA. The CDR3 is 19 residues long. Looked up from germline, CDR1 is SGDLS and CDR2 is YYNGEE. This chain's CDR3 is CASSGFSSGRAGEFYEQYF.

The chain carries TRBV24-1 and TRBJ2-3; no DNA is available, so the TRBD1 call from TCRdb remains unchecked. Looked up from germline, CDR1 is KGHDR and CDR2 is SFDVKD. The CDR3 has 14 residues. The chain's CDR3 is CATSGGGMADTQYF.

The chain combines TRBV28 with TRBJ2-7. From germline, CDR1 is MDHEN and CDR2 SYDVKM. The length of the CDR3 is 12 residues. The CDR3 sequence: CASSFVKYEQYF.

V is TRBV20-1 and J is TRBJ2-7; the D call of TRBD1 rests on TCRdb alone, since no DNA is present to check it. The CDR3 sequence is 15 residues long. From germline, CDR1 is DFQATT and CDR2 SNEGSKA (reference sequence). The CDR3 sequence is CSARDLGGAGDEQYF.

The chain couples TRBV5-6 to TRBJ2-1; TCRdb returns TRBD2, unconfirmable since there is no DNA. In germline, CDR1 is SGHDT, CDR2 YYEEEE. The CDR3 loop spans 13 amino acids. CDR3 sequence: CASSSSLVNEQFF.

The rearrangement joins TRBV29-1 to TRBJ2-5; TCRdb indicates TRBD2, and absent DNA this call remains unverified. This CDR3 is built from 16 residues. Germline V gene sequence: CDR1 SQVTM, CDR2 ANQGSEA. CDR3 residues: CSVEVANWGLGETQYF.

The V and J genes are TRBV21-1 and TRBJ1-5. TRBV21-1 is reported as a pseudogene. This CDR3 is built from 16 residues. CDR3 loop: CASSKANFLNNQPQHF.

V and J are TRBV29-1 and TRBJ2-6. Per the germline V gene, CDR1 is SQVTM and CDR2 is ANQGSEA. CDR3 length: 16 amino acids. The CDR3 is CSVVWAGGSGANALTF.

The chain recombines TRBV5-1 with TRBJ2-7; without DNA, the TCRdb call of TRBD2 cannot be checked. Germline V gene sequence: CDR1 SGHRS, CDR2 YFSETQ. The length of the CDR3 is 15 residues. CDR3 protein: CASSFSPGPTYEQYF.

The V call is TRBV7-9, the J call TRBJ2-7. Germline-derived CDR1 and CDR2 are SEHNR and FQNEAQ (reference sequence). The CDR3 length is 13 residues. This CDR3 is CASSPTASYEQYF.

The rearrangement links TRBV29-1 to TRBJ2-7; TCRdb selects TRBD1, and the lack of DNA leaves this call unchecked. This CDR3 has 12 amino acids. Germline V lookup: CDR1 SQVTM, CDR2 ANQGSEA. The chain's CDR3 is CSVPDRGGEQYF.

The chain joins TRBV29-1 to TRBJ2-1; TCRdb calls TRBD2, which cannot be checked without DNA. The CDR3 sequence is 15 residues long. Germline lookup yields CDR1 SQVTM and CDR2 ANQGSEA. The CDR3 spells CSVEVGRLAFGEQFF.

The chain employs TRBV4-3 and TRBJ2-6; the TCRdb D gene call, TRBD1, has no DNA to confirm it. From germline, CDR1 is LGHNA and CDR2 YSLEER. This CDR3 is 17 amino acids long. The CDR3 sequence: CASSQDSVGDGANVLTF.

This chain uses TRBV7-2 with TRBJ1-5; TCRdb returns TRBD1, unconfirmable since there is no DNA. This CDR3 has 17 residues. In germline, CDR1 is SGHTA, CDR2 FQGNSA. CDR3 region: CASGGQAPSYSNQPQHF.

This chain's CDR3 is CSVPVQGANEKLFF. The chain is built from TRBV29-1 and TRBJ1-4; TCRdb lists TRBD1, though no DNA is available to test this call. This CDR3 contains 14 residues. Per germline, CDR1 SQVTM and CDR2 ANQGSEA.

The chain uses TRBV29-1 and TRBJ1-1; TCRdb picks TRBD1, but there is no DNA to check that call. The CDR3 runs to 13 residues. CDR1 is SQVTM, CDR2 ANQGSEA, per germline. The CDR3 is CSVGTEMNTEAFF.

The rearrangement uses TRBV9 and TRBJ2-1; TCRdb gives TRBD2 as the D gene, but with no DNA this cannot be confirmed. This CDR3 contains 19 residues. In germline, CDR1 is SGDLS, CDR2 YYNGEE. CDR3 sequence reads: CASSVAGGRPSGSYNEQFF.